This T cell receptor (beta chain) was found in a study of beta chain features in type 1 diabetes. Isolated RNA was reverse transcribed in full, so expressed TCRB transcripts were sequenced. About 3.9 million reads on average were seen across naive, central memory and regulatory T cell samples. Libraries were prepared by immunoSEQ multiplex PCR; TCRdb keeps only in-frame clonotypes and omits some of them. There are about 150,000 clones in the sample; 8.1% occur only once, and approximately 0.69% lies in the top ten. This clone has at least ten counts. Its target is unknown. Researchers reported sorting CD4+ naive, central memory, regulatory and stem cell-like memory cells via CD45RO/CCR7/CD25/CD127/CD95/CD27. Findings of the study overall: At VDJ recombination sites, type 1 diabetes patients had fewer insertions and more deleted nucleotides.

The receptor was isolated from a man aged 18 to 29 in good health. The sample comprised central memory CD4+ T cells from blood.

In DNA form, the CDR3 reads TGTGCCAGCAGCGCGGAAGACAGGGAAACAGATACGCAGTATTTT. It codes for CASSAEDRETDTQYF. V and J are TRBV9 and TRBJ2-3; TRBD1 agrees at 7 bases. The CDR3 has 15 residues. V shed 3 bases, J shed 3 bases, and the junction held 7 bases outside the gene matches. The germline CDR1 and CDR2 sequences are SGDLS and YYNGEE.